This T cell receptor (beta chain) came from a study of T-cell reconstitution after alpha-beta-depleted transplantation in children. The CDR3 runs to 17 residues. CDR1 and CDR2 from the germline V gene are DFQATT and SNEGSKA (reference sequence). Trimming took 6 bases from V and 0 from J; bases not matched to a gene: 11. General observations from the study: At around two months after transplant, the alpha-beta T cells were reportedly derived from several hundred expanded clones that came from non-depleted graft cells.

The library targeted TCRbeta and was prepared with unique molecular identifiers. From the PCR reads, TCRdb called clonotypes with MiXCR, one entry per CDR3 protein. The repertoire has 600,000 to 800,000 distinct CDR3 sequences, around 14% of them found once; the top ten carry around 0.8%. There are many counts of this clonotype. Antigen: not known. This chain joins TRBV20-1 and TRBJ2-1; 10 bases map to TRBD2. This specimen consisted of PBMCs, obtained before TCRalphabeta/CD19-depleted stem cell transplant. This TCR was recovered from a girl between 2 and 10 years old with congenital amegakaryocytic thrombocytopenia, due to receive a stem cell transplant. CDR3 protein: CSAGTSAPRSSYNEQFF. CDR3 sequence (DNA): TGCAGTGCCGGGACTAGCGCCCCTAGGAGCTCCTACAATGAGCAGTTCTTC.